The rows below give T cell receptor beta chains drawn from one sample of a study of early T cells in non-severe SARS-CoV-2 infection. TCRdb itself ran the 5' RACE reads through MiXCR, one entry per CDR3 protein. The sample holds under 90,000 distinct CDR3 sequences, 13% seen once. Sequenced input: whole blood. The receptors were gathered from an adult who was a healthcare worker with PCR-confirmed SARS-CoV-2 infection or an uninfected control (not recorded which). The CDR3 runs from the conserved cysteine through the conserved F or W. The D gene is left open where the match is weak. Some rows mark clone size as missing; the rest say once, few, many or name a class of expanded clone.

.,TRBV7-2,.,TRBJ2-2,CASRFGGIGELFF,TGTGCCAGCAGATTCGGGGGCATCGGGGAGCTGTTTTTT
many,TRBV9,TRBD2,TRBJ2-1,CASSVGTSGSYEQFF,TGTGCCAGCAGCGTAGGGACTAGCGGGAGTTATGAGCAGTTCTTC
.,TRBV6-5,TRBD1,TRBJ1-6,CASRLGQGGNSPLHF,TGTGCCAGCAGATTGGGACAGGGAGGGAATTCACCCCTCCACTTT
few,TRBV9,.,TRBJ1-5,CASAQGAEGQPQHF,TGTGCCAGCGCTCAGGGCGCCGAGGGACAGCCCCAGCATTTT
many,TRBV5-4,.,TRBJ1-2,CASSLLVSGSYGYTF,TGTGCCAGCAGCTTGTTAGTTTCTGGCAGCTATGGCTACACCTTC
.,TRBV12-5,TRBD1,TRBJ1-1,CASGSKQGSEAFF,TGTGCTAGTGGTTCGAAACAGGGGTCTGAAGCTTTCTTT
few,TRBV27,.,TRBJ1-6,CASSLAHNSPLHF,TGTGCCAGCAGTTTGGCCCATAATTCACCCCTCCACTTT
once,TRBV28,.,TRBJ2-7,CASSSPTYEQYF,TGTGCCAGCAGTTCACCTACCTACGAGCAGTACTTC
.,TRBV28,.,TRBJ2-3,CASSLGSQGADTQYF,TGTGCCAGCAGTTTGGGCTCCCAGGGCGCAGATACGCAGTATTTT
.,TRBV7-2,TRBD2,TRBJ2-1,CASSLALAGGINEQFF,TGTGCCAGCAGCTTAGCCCTAGCGGGGGGCATCAATGAGCAGTTCTTC
.,TRBV2,TRBD1,TRBJ2-3,CASSGTVSTDTQYF,TGTGCCAGCAGCGGGACAGTTAGCACAGATACGCAGTATTTT
.,TRBV7-6,TRBD2,TRBJ2-1,CASSPRASGYNEQFF,TGTGCCAGCAGCCCCCGGGCTAGCGGGTACAATGAGCAGTTCTTC
few,TRBV9,.,TRBJ2-1,CASSVEPSPYNEQFF,TGTGCCAGCAGCGTAGAACCAAGCCCTTACAATGAGCAGTTCTTC
many,TRBV29-1,TRBD1,TRBJ2-1,CSAYSQGAGEQFF,TGCAGCGCATACTCCCAGGGGGCGGGTGAGCAGTTCTTC
.,TRBV12-3/TRBV12-4,.,TRBJ2-3,CASSLAQGTLGVPQYF,TGTGCCAGCAGTTTAGCGCAAGGGACCCTCGGGGTCCCGCAGTATTTT
.,TRBV2,.,TRBJ1-6,CASSVRIVTSYNSPLHF,TGTGCCAGCAGCGTACGGATAGTTACCTCCTATAATTCACCCCTCCACTTT
many,TRBV5-4,.,TRBJ1-3,CASSLGGASSGNTIYF,TGTGCCAGCAGCTTGGGGGGGGCGAGCTCTGGAAACACCATATATTTT
.,TRBV9,TRBD2,TRBJ2-1,CASSFRLAGGPGGSYNEQFF,TGTGCCAGCAGCTTTAGACTAGCGGGAGGGCCAGGTGGATCCTACAATGAGCAGTTCTTC
.,TRBV11-3,.,TRBJ2-2,CASSPEGGELFF,TGTGCCAGCAGCCCTGAGGGCGGGGAGCTGTTTTTT
few,TRBV29-1,.,TRBJ2-7,CSVEDLSYEQYF,TGCAGCGTTGAAGATCTTTCCTACGAGCAGTACTTC
.,TRBV7-6,TRBD2,TRBJ2-5,CASSFSGGARETQYF,TGTGCCAGCAGCTTTAGCGGGGGGGCACGAGAGACCCAGTACTTC
few,TRBV4-1,TRBD1,TRBJ1-1,CASSQDNRGQRNTEAFF,TGCGCCAGCAGCCAAGATAACAGGGGGCAAAGGAACACTGAAGCTTTCTTT
few,TRBV20-1,TRBD1,TRBJ1-6,CSAPTRDRVSPLHF,TGCAGTGCTCCAACCCGGGACAGGGTTTCACCCCTCCACTTT
.,TRBV4-1,.,TRBJ2-3,CASAHTSTDTQYF,TGCGCCAGCGCCCATACGTCCACAGATACGCAGTATTTT
few,TRBV20-1,TRBD2,TRBJ2-1,CSAESGRGSYNEQFF,TGCAGTGCTGAGAGCGGGAGAGGGTCCTACAATGAGCAGTTCTTC
few,TRBV5-1,TRBD1,TRBJ2-7,CASSLNGQGTSYEQYF,TGCGCCAGCAGCTTAAACGGACAGGGGACCTCCTACGAGCAGTACTTC
many,TRBV5-1,.,TRBJ2-7,CASTLAGGDEQYF,TGCGCCAGCACCCTCGCCGGGGGCGACGAGCAGTACTTC
.,TRBV29-1,TRBD1,TRBJ2-3,CSGTDRVGTDTQYF,TGCAGCGGAACGGACAGGGTGGGCACAGATACGCAGTATTTT
many,TRBV7-8,.,TRBJ1-3,CASSLIRGSGNTIYF,TGTGCCAGCAGCTTAATCAGGGGCTCTGGAAACACCATATATTTT
many,TRBV6-2/TRBV6-3,.,TRBJ1-1,CASSLMNTEAFF,TGTGCCAGCAGCCTAATGAACACTGAAGCTTTCTTT
few,TRBV7-2,TRBD2,TRBJ2-1,CASSLSGATYNEQFF,TGTGCCAGCAGCTTAAGCGGGGCGACATACAATGAGCAGTTCTTC
.,TRBV5-1,.,TRBJ2-1,CASSTQTGRSYNEQFF,TGCGCCAGCAGCACACAGACTGGGAGGTCCTACAATGAGCAGTTCTTC
many,TRBV20-1,TRBD1,TRBJ2-7,CSANGQGSSYEQYF,TGCAGTGCCAACGGACAGGGAAGCTCCTACGAGCAGTACTTC
few,TRBV7-8,.,TRBJ1-5,CASSSFGVQPQHF,TGTGCCAGCAGCTCCTTTGGGGTCCAGCCCCAGCATTTT
many,TRBV6-2/TRBV6-3,TRBD2,TRBJ2-7,CASSEAGGPYEQYF,TGTGCCAGCAGTGAAGCGGGAGGCCCCTACGAGCAGTACTTC
many,TRBV5-1,.,TRBJ2-7,CASSPAGHNIIYEQYF,TGCGCCAGCAGCCCTGCGGGACACAATATTATCTACGAGCAGTACTTC
.,TRBV5-6,.,TRBJ1-1,CASSLVFRSNTEAFF,TGTGCCAGCAGCTTGGTATTTAGAAGTAACACTGAAGCTTTCTTT
.,TRBV6-5,.,TRBJ2-6,CASSYSSHSGANVLTF,TGTGCCAGCAGTTACTCCAGCCACTCTGGGGCCAACGTCCTGACTTTC
.,TRBV20-1,.,TRBJ1-1,CSARAPCGAFF,TGCAGTGCTAGAGCCCCCTGTGGAGCTTTCTTT
many,TRBV5-6,.,TRBJ2-7,CASSYDRGHEQYF,TGTGCCAGCAGTTACGACCGGGGCCACGAGCAGTACTTC
many,TRBV20-1,.,TRBJ1-6,CSARTTSSYNSPLHF,TGCAGTGCCCGGACAACCAGCTCCTATAATTCACCCCTCCACTTT
many,TRBV11-1,TRBD2,TRBJ2-1,CASSPVGTSGNEQFF,TGTGCCAGCAGCCCAGTGGGGACTAGCGGAAATGAGCAGTTCTTC
.,TRBV5-1,.,TRBJ2-5,CASSSAGPETQYF,TGCGCCAGCAGTTCAGCGGGTCCGGAGACCCAGTACTTC
many,TRBV15,.,TRBJ2-1,CATSRDGGFVWDEQFF,TGTGCCACCAGCAGAGATGGAGGGTTCGTATGGGATGAGCAGTTCTTC
few,TRBV18,.,TRBJ1-2,CASSPKGQGDYGYTF,TGTGCCAGCTCACCAAAAGGGCAGGGTGACTATGGCTACACCTTC
many,TRBV6-4,.,TRBJ2-3,CASSEGHRTDTQYF,TGTGCCAGCAGTGAGGGACATCGGACAGATACGCAGTATTTT
many,TRBV7-2,.,TRBJ2-1,CASSFLRVSSYNEQFF,TGTGCCAGCAGCTTTCTTAGGGTTAGCTCCTACAATGAGCAGTTCTTC